This entry features one T cell receptor (beta chain) sequence. With random hexamers, reverse transcription was performed on about 0.5 to 1 ug of RNA. One entry per CDR3 protein results from TCRdb running MiXCR on the immunoSEQ multiplex PCR reads. The sample has some 140,000 distinct CDR3 sequences, roughly 76% seen once; the top ten hold roughly 0.5%. The data derive from a study of CD8 T cells in Susac syndrome. Trimming took off 0 bases at V and 0 bases at J, with 12 bases between the two ends. There are 16 residues in the CDR3. CDR1 is ENHRY, CDR2 SYGVKD, per germline. Relapsing-remitting disease, either stable or active, was present in the treatment-naive patients who were the multiple sclerosis controls.

This chain links TRBV10-3 with TRBJ2-7; D gene ambiguous. The source material was CD8+ T cells from PBMCs. This sequence originates from a human donor with multiple sclerosis. The chain's CDR3 is CAISESIATGSYEQYF. In DNA form, the CDR3 reads TGTGCCATCAGTGAGTCGATAGCCACGGGCTCCTACGAGCAGTACTTC.